One sample yielded the 26 T cell receptor beta chains listed below, sequenced in a study of PD-1 blockade in classical Hodgkin lymphoma. The assay was immunoSEQ multiplex PCR, and TCRdb's table has in-frame clones only and misses some. The sample has around 19,000 clones; 70% to 85% are singletons. Each patient relapsed following autologous stem cell transplantation, and prior brentuximab vedotin exposure differed. Sample: peripheral blood mononuclear cells (PBMCs), taken before the second cycle of nivolumab. The receptors were sampled from a human donor with classical Hodgkin lymphoma.

This clone was recorded only once. V usage is TRBV11-3 and J usage is TRBJ2-2, with TRBD2 as a possible D gene (7 bases). Per germline, CDR1 SGHNT and CDR2 YENEEA. The CDR3 length is 19 residues. V was pared by 0 bases and J by 0 bases, with 17 bases between. CDR3 bases: TGTGCCAGCAGCTTAGAGAGTGTACGCGGGGGCGCGAACACCGGGGAGCTGTTTTTT. It codes for CASSLESVRGGANTGELFF.

V and J are TRBV6-5 and TRBJ2-3; D unresolved. With 8 bases removed from V and 1 base from J, the gap between germline ends came to 7 bases. Per the germline V gene, CDR1 is MNHEY and CDR2 is SVGAGI. The CDR3 runs 12 residues. The DNA for the CDR3 is TGTGCCAGCGGCCCTGGCACAGATACGCAGTATTTT. Translation gives CASGPGTDTQYF.

The chain combines TRBV2 with TRBJ1-2, with TRBD1 matching over 7 bases. The CDR3 consists of 16 residues. Unmatched junction bases numbered 11, after V lost 2 bases and J lost 5 bases. CDR1 and CDR2 from the germline V gene are SNHLY and FYNNEI. Written as DNA, the CDR3 is TGTGCCAGCAGTGAAACGGGGACAGTCATCATTTATGGCTACACCTTC. It specifies CASSETGTVIIYGYTF. The variable domain in full, completed from reference TRBV2 and TRBJ1-2, reads EPEVTQTPSHQVTQMGQEVILRCVPISNHLYFYWYRQILGQKVEFLVSFYNNEISEKSEIFDDQFSVERPDGSNFTLKIRSTKLEDSAMYFCASSETGTVIIYGYTFGSGTRLTVV.

The J gene is TRBJ2-7, the V gene TRBV11-1, with D perhaps being TRBD1 or TRBD2 (5 bases each). V lost 1 base and J 2 bases, leaving 12 bases between the germline ends. Per the germline V gene, CDR1 is SGHAT and CDR2 is FQDESV (reference sequence). The length of the CDR3 is 15 residues. CDR3 loop: CASSLGGTVAYEQYF. CDR3 nucleotide sequence: TGTGCCAGCAGCTTAGGAGGGACGGTAGCCTACGAGCAGTACTTC.

V gene TRBV7-9 combines with J gene TRBJ2-7; maybe TRBD2 (6 bases). The CDR3 is 11 residues long. Per germline, CDR1 SEHNR and CDR2 FQNEAQ (reference sequence). V was pared by 5 bases and J by 9 bases, with 11 bases between. CDR3 sequence reads: CASSRWDWQYF. The CDR3 bases are TGTGCCAGCAGCCGTTGGGACTGGCAGTACTTC.

This clone was recorded a few times. The sample carries other DNA sequences with the same CDR3. This chain links TRBV5-1 with TRBJ1-1; no firm D call. The CDR3 consists of 13 residues. CDR1 SGHRS and CDR2 YFSETQ come from the germline V gene. The germline V and J ends were trimmed by 0 bases and 0 bases, with 3 bases remaining between them. The CDR3, as DNA: TGCGCCAGCAGCTTGGGGGTGAACACTGAAGCTTTCTTT. Its protein product is CASSLGVNTEAFF.

The chain employs TRBV7-3 and TRBJ2-5, with D maybe TRBD1 (5 bases). Germline assignment: CDR1 SGHTA and CDR2 FQGTGA. CDR3 length: 13 amino acids. The V and J ends lost 4 bases and 5 bases respectively, with 11 bases between them. CDR3 sequence reads: CASSSGPGETQYF. The CDR3 DNA sequence: TGTGCCAGCAGCTCAGGACCAGGGGAGACCCAGTACTTC.

This chain connects TRBV5-1 to TRBJ2-7; D is uncertain. The V end lost 3 bases, the J end lost 3 bases, and 13 bases lay between the germline ends. CDR3 size: 14 residues. Germline values: CDR1 SGHRS, CDR2 YFSETQ. The CDR3 nucleotides read TGCGCCAGCAGCTCCGTCTACCCGAACTACGAGCAGTACTTC. Its protein is CASSSVYPNYEQYF.

In this sample, this clone turned up once. V and J are TRBV11-3 and TRBJ2-2; D gene uncertain. The V end was cut by 7 bases, the J end by 13 bases, with 22 bases between. There are 14 residues in the CDR3. Germline values: CDR1 SGHNT, CDR2 YENEEA. The CDR3 DNA reads as TGTGCCAGCAAACCCGACTCTGCTTCGATCAGGCTGTTTTTT. Translated: CASKPDSASIRLFF.

The rearrangement joins TRBV19 to TRBJ1-2; possible D gene TRBD1, 5 bases. Germline CDR1 LNHDA, CDR2 SQIVND (reference sequence). Trimming cost V 1 base and J 4 bases, with 10 bases left between them. The CDR3 loop spans 14 amino acids. The CDR3 bases are TGTGCCAGTAGTATAGGGAGGGGCAGCTATGGCTACACCTTC. Amino acid sequence: CASSIGRGSYGYTF.

The gene calls are TRBV7-8 and TRBJ1-4; D is undetermined. V gave up 4 bases and J gave up 0 bases, with 12 bases separating them. CDR1 is SGHVS, CDR2 FQNEAQ, per germline. The CDR3 totals 16 residues. CDR3 in amino acids: CASSSWRLPTNEKLFF. CDR3 sequence (DNA): TGTGCCAGCAGCTCTTGGAGACTGCCAACTAATGAAAAACTGTTTTTT.

The V and J genes are TRBV11-2 and TRBJ2-1, with a possible D match to TRBD1 (5 bases). Per the germline V gene, CDR1 is SGHAT and CDR2 is FQNNGV. The CDR3 extends over 15 amino acids. The V end was cut by 1 base, the J end by 9 bases, with 16 bases between. CDR3 residues: CASSLGQGRSSEQFF. The DNA of the CDR3 is TGTGCCAGCAGCTTAGGTCAGGGCAGGTCGAGTGAGCAGTTCTTC.

This sequence joins TRBV2 and TRBJ2-5; D remains ambiguous. V lost 4 bases, J lost 14 bases, and 17 bases lay in between. The CDR3 is 12 residues long. Germline CDR1 is SNHLY and CDR2 is FYNNEI. The CDR3 is CASSAGLTPLYF. The CDR3 bases are TGTGCCAGCAGTGCCGGTTTAACCCCCCTATACTTC.

The genes are TRBV5-1 and TRBJ1-1; D possibly corresponds to TRBD1 (5 bases). The CDR3 covers 13 residues. Trimming stripped 6 bases from V and 2 bases from J, with 11 bases between. The V gene's germline CDR1 is SGHRS and CDR2 YFSETQ. The CDR3 reads CASIGTVNTEAFF. The CDR3 nucleotides are TGCGCCAGCATCGGGACGGTAAACACTGAAGCTTTCTTT. The variable domain in full, with the rest retrieved from reference TRBV5-1 and TRBJ1-1, is KAGVTQTPRYLIKTRGQQVTLSCSPISGHRSVSWYQQTPGQGLQFLFEYFSETQRNKGNFPGRFSGRQFSNSRSEMNVSTLELGDSALYLCASIGTVNTEAFFGQGTRLTVV.

The rearrangement links TRBV12-2 to TRBJ2-7; TRBD1, the D gene given by the table, was not confirmed from the DNA. TRBV12-2 is described as a pseudogene. CDR3 length equals 14 residues. CDR3 amino acids: CASRLAHRGYEQYF. The DNA for the CDR3 is TGTGCAAGTCGCTTAGCTCACAGGGGCTACGAGCAGTACTTC.

V is TRBV29-1 and J is TRBJ2-3; maybe TRBD2 (6 bases). Germline CDR1 is SQVTM and CDR2 is ANQGSEA. The CDR3 is 14 residues long. V was clipped by 4 bases and J by 3 bases, with 14 bases between them. For the CDR3, the DNA is TGCAGCGTTGGAGGTGGGGACTTTACAGATACGCAGTATTTT. Its protein is CSVGGGDFTDTQYF.

This chain joins TRBV10-3 and TRBJ1-2; possible D gene TRBD1, 6 bases. The CDR3 contains 13 residues. The germline V and J ends were trimmed by 10 bases and 4 bases, with 16 bases remaining between them. Germline values: CDR1 ENHRY, CDR2 SYGVKD. CDR3 region: CATIPGAGYGYTF. The CDR3 nucleotides are TGTGCCACCATTCCGGGGGCCGGCTATGGCTACACCTTC.

The chain employs TRBV7-2 and TRBJ1-3, with TRBD1 matching 8 bases. Germline CDR1 and CDR2: SGHTA and FQGNSA. The CDR3 spans 15 residues. Losses at the gene ends were 1 base for V and 7 bases for J; bases not matched to a gene: 6. The CDR3 region has the DNA TGTGCCAGCAGCTTAGTTTCAGGGGGCAGGAACACCATATATTTT. It is translated as CASSLVSGGRNTIYF.

Worth noting for this clone: The germline gene is not matched at one end of the junction; a read error may be the cause. DNA of the CDR3: TGTGCCAGCAGTCAAGACATGGCGGGCGGCTACACCTTC. It translates to CASSQDMAGGYTF. The rearrangement joins TRBV14 to TRBJ1-2; the D is unclear. The CDR3 contains 13 residues. The germline CDR1 and CDR2 sequences are SGHDN and FVKESK.

The chain recombines TRBV30 with TRBJ1-3, with D perhaps matching TRBD1 (6 bases). Per the germline V gene, CDR1 is GTSNPN and CDR2 is SVGIG (reference sequence). This CDR3 has 14 amino acids. With 1 base removed from V and 4 bases from J, the gap between germline ends came to 11 bases. CDR3 DNA sequence: TGTGCCTGGAGTGCGGCAGGGGTAGGAAACACCATATATTTT. This sequence encodes CAWSAAGVGNTIYF.

The gene calls are TRBV14 and TRBJ1-2; 8 nucleotides line up with TRBD1. This CDR3 has 15 residues. J gave up 6 bases and V 0 bases, and 6 bases lay outside the gene matches. Looked up from germline, CDR1 is SGHDN and CDR2 is FVKESK. The DNA for the CDR3 is TGTGCCAGCAGCCAAGAGAGGGACAGGTTACATGGCTACACCTTC. Translating it yields CASSQERDRLHGYTF.

The V gene is TRBV25-1, the J gene TRBJ2-3, with D possibly being TRBD2 (6 bases). The CDR3 is 15 amino acids. V was pared by 3 bases and J by 1 base, with 11 bases between. Germline CDR1 reads MGHDK; CDR2 reads SYGVNS. For the CDR3, the DNA is TGTGCCAGCAGTGACCCATCTAGCGGCACAGATACGCAGTATTTT. Translation: CASSDPSSGTDTQYF.

V usage is TRBV19 and J usage is TRBJ2-5; 8 bases line up with TRBD2. Germline CDR1 reads LNHDA; CDR2 reads SQIVND (reference sequence). The CDR3 is 14 amino acids. After removal of 5 bases from V and 4 bases from J, the junction contained 6 bases not matched to a gene. The CDR3 region has the DNA TGTGCCAGTAGTGATAAAGCGGGAGCAGAGACCCAGTACTTC. Its protein product is CASSDKAGAETQYF.

The chain recombines TRBV30 with TRBJ2-7, with 9 bases identical to TRBD2. The J segment lost 4 bases and the V segment lost 1 base, leaving 2 bases of the junction unmatched. Germline values: CDR1 GTSNPN, CDR2 SVGIG (reference sequence). The CDR3 consists of 13 residues. The CDR3 here is CAWSETSGYEQYF. As DNA, the CDR3 is TGTGCCTGGAGTGAGACTAGCGGTTACGAGCAGTACTTC.

This rearrangement joins TRBV14 to TRBJ2-3, with TRBD2 identical over 11 bases. The CDR3 is made up of 17 amino acids. With 4 bases clipped from V and 4 bases from J, the junction kept 10 bases outside the gene matches. Per germline, CDR1 SGHDN and CDR2 FVKESK. The DNA of the CDR3 is TGTGCCAGCAGCCGAAGAACCGGGACTAGCGGAGCAGATACGCAGTATTTT. Its translation is CASSRRTGTSGADTQYF.

V usage is TRBV2 and J usage is TRBJ2-5; maybe TRBD2 (5 bases). The ends were cut back, 1 base at V and 5 bases at J, with 26 bases in the middle. The CDR3 is made up of 19 amino acids. Germline values: CDR1 SNHLY, CDR2 FYNNEI. In nucleotides, the CDR3 is TGTGCCAGCAGTGAAGGGGCTTTGGGAACCTTGGCGGGCAGGGAGACCCAGTACTTC. Protein sequence: CASSEGALGTLAGRETQYF.